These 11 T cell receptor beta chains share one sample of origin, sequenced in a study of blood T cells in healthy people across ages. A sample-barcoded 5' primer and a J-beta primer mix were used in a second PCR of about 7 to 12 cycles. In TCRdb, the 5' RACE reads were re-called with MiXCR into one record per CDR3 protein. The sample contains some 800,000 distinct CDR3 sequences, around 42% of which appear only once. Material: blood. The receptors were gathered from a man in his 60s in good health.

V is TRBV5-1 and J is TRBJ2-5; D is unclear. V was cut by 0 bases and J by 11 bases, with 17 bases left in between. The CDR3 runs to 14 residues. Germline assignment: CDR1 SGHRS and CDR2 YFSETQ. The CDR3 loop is CASSLAHQNNEQYF. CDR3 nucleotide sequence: TGCGCCAGCAGCTTGGCACATCAAAACAATGAGCAGTACTTC.

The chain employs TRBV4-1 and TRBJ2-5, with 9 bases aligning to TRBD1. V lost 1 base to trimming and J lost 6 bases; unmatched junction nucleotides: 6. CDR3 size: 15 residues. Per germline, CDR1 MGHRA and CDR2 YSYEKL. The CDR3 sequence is CASSQVTGGAQTQYF. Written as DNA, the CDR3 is TGCGCCAGCAGCCAAGTAACAGGGGGCGCACAGACCCAGTACTTC.

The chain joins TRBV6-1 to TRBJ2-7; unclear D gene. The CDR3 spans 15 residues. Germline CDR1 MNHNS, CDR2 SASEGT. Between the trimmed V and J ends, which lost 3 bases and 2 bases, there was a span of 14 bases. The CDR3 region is CASSEMSFGTYEQYF. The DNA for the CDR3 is TGTGCCAGCAGTGAGATGTCCTTCGGAACCTACGAGCAGTACTTC.

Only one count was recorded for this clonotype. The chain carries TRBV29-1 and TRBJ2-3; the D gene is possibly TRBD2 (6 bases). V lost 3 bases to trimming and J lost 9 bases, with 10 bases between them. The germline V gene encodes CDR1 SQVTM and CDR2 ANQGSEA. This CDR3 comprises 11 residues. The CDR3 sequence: CSVEAEGTQYF. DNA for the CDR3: TGCAGCGTTGAGGCGGAGGGCACGCAGTATTTT.

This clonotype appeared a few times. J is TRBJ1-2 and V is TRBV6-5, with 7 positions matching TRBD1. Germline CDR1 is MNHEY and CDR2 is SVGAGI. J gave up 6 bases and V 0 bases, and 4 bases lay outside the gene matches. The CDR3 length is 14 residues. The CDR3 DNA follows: TGTGCCAGCAGTTACTCTAGAAGGGGGCATGGCTACACCTTC. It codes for CASSYSRRGHGYTF.

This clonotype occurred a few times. This chain's CDR3 is CASRPQENNSPLHF. CDR3 DNA: TGTGCCAGCAGACCACAGGAGAATAATTCACCCCTCCACTTT. This sequence joins TRBV12-3 or TRBV12-4 and TRBJ1-6, with D maybe TRBD1 (5 bases). The CDR3 covers 14 residues. V was pared by 6 bases and J by 5 bases, with 11 bases between.

The CDR3 here is CASTKDRVETQYF. The CDR3 DNA is TGTGCCAGCACCAAGGACAGGGTTGAGACCCAGTACTTC. The rearrangement uses TRBV6-6 and TRBJ2-5, with 8 nucleotides matching TRBD1. Trimming removed 7 bases from V and 5 bases from J; junction bases left unmatched: 6. The CDR3 totals 13 residues. CDR1 is MNHNY and CDR2 is SVGAGI in the germline V gene (reference sequence).

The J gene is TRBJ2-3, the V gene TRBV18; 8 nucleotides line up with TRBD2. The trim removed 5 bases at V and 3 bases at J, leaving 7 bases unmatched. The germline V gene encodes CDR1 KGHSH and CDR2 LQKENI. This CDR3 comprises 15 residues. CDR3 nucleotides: TGTGCCAGCTCAACGGACGGGGGGGCGACAGATACGCAGTATTTT. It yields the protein CASSTDGGATDTQYF.

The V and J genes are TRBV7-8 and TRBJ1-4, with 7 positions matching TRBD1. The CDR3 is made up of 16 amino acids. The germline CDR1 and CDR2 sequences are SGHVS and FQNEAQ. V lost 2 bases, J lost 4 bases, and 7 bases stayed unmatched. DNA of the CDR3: TGTGCCAGCAGCTTAAATCCTGACAGGGTTAATGAAAAACTGTTTTTT. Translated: CASSLNPDRVNEKLFF. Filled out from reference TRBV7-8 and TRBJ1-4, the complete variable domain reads GAGVSQSPRYKVAKRGQDVALRCDPISGHVSLFWYQQALGQGPEFLTYFQNEAQLDKSGLPSDRFFAERPEGSVSTLKIQRTQQEDSAVYLCASSLNPDRVNEKLFFGSGTQLSVL.

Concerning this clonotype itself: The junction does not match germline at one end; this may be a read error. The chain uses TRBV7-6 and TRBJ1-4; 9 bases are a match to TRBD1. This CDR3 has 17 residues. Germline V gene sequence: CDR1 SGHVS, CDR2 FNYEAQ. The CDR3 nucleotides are TGTGCCAGCAGCAACCGGGACAGGGTAGTAACTAAGGAAAAACTGTTTTTT. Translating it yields CASSNRDRVVTKEKLFF. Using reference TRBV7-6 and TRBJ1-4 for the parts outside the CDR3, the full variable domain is GAGVSQSPRYKVTKRGQDVALRCDPISGHVSLYWYRQALGQGPEFLTYFNYEAQQDKSGLPNDRFSAERPEGSISTLTIQRTEQRDSAMYRCASSNRDRVVTKEKLFFGSGTQLSVL.

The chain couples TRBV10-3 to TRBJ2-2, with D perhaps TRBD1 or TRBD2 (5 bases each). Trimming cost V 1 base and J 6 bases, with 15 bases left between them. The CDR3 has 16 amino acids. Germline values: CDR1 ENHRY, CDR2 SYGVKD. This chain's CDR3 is CAISEFGASPSGELFF. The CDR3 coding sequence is TGTGCCATCAGTGAGTTCGGGGCCTCTCCCTCCGGGGAGCTGTTTTTT.